The 23 T cell receptor beta chains below all came from one sample that was sequenced in a study of T cells in women clearing cervical HPV infection. Only in-frame clones appear in the TCRdb table, and some are missing; sequencing was by immunoSEQ multiplex PCR. The sample is made up of roughly 30,000 clones, and the top ten hold 7.5% to 10% of it. The sequencing sample was made of blood buffy coat. These receptor sequences come from a woman aged 18-70 years with a cervical HPV16 infection that either progressed to CIN3+ or cleared (not recorded which).

This chain's CDR3 is CASSLSRLDTEAFF. CDR3 DNA (partial): TGTGCCAGCAGCTTATCTAGGTTAGACACTGAA. The chain is built from TRBV11-2 and TRBJ1-1, with D unresolved. Sequencing ends 3 residues short of the CDR3 end; the germline J gene provides the rest. V was cut by 2 bases and J by 3 bases, with 10 bases left in between. The CDR3 has 14 amino acids. Germline CDR1 SGHAT, CDR2 FQNNGV.

As concerns this clone: The CDR3 end is not reached by the read, which stops 3 residues before it; the germline J gene fills it in. This chain uses TRBV5-1 with TRBJ1-1, with unresolved D. The CDR3 covers 14 residues. CDR1 is SGHRS, CDR2 YFSETQ, per germline. Trimming shortened V by 5 bases and J by 2 bases, and 13 bases separated the two germline ends. The DNA read from the CDR3 is TGCGCCAGCAGTCCGACTCCAGCTAACACTGAA. Amino acids: CASSPTPANTE. The CDR3 in full is CASSPTPANTEAFF.

Comments on this clone: The CDR3 is cut off 3 residues early in the read; its end comes from the germline J gene. The chain is built from TRBV7-2 and TRBJ1-5; D unclear. V was cut by 0 bases and J by 5 bases, with 8 bases left in between. The CDR3 covers 14 residues. Germline CDR1 reads SGHTA; CDR2 reads FQGNSA. The sequenced CDR3 bases are TGTGCCAGCAGCTTAGCCCTACGGGATCAGCCC. This translates into CASSLALRDQP. The whole CDR3 protein is CASSLALRDQPQHF.

Details on this clone: The observed sequence ends 3 residues before the CDR3 terminus, with the missing tail filled in from the germline J gene. This rearrangement joins TRBV5-1 to TRBJ1-1; TRBD1 aligns across 8 bases. The CDR3 is 18 amino acids. In germline, CDR1 is SGHRS, CDR2 YFSETQ. V was clipped by 1 base and J by 2 bases; unmatched bases: 13. The CDR3 reads CASSLSRGLSSLNTEAFF. The sequenced part of the CDR3 DNA is TGCGCCAGCAGCTTGAGCAGGGGGCTGTCCAGCTTAAACACTGAA.

Comment on this clone: The read finishes 3 residues shy of the CDR3 end, and the germline J gene is used to complete it. The J gene is TRBJ2-1, the V gene TRBV19, with D hard to call. Trimming removed 5 bases at V and 7 bases at J, with 15 bases between. Germline V gene lookup returns CDR1 LNHDA and CDR2 SQIVND (reference sequence). This CDR3 has 14 residues. The CDR3 sequence: CASSPGPERNEQFF. CDR3 bases read: TGTGCCAGTAGTCCAGGCCCCGAAAGGAATGAG.

As regards this clone: The read ends 3 residues before the CDR3 terminus; that terminus is restored from the germline J gene. The chain links TRBV2 to TRBJ1-1; 7 positions agree with TRBD1. Germline V gene sequence: CDR1 SNHLY, CDR2 FYNNEI. The CDR3 totals 12 residues. With V trimmed by 7 bases and J by 3 bases, 2 bases remained unmatched. This CDR3 is CASIDRDTEAFF. CDR3 DNA (partial): TGTGCCAGCATCGACAGGGACACTGAA.

Of note for this clone: The CDR3 extends 3 residues past the end of the read, so its final part is completed from the germline J gene. The J gene is TRBJ1-2, the V gene TRBV12-3 or TRBV12-4, with D possibly matching TRBD1 (5 bases). The CDR3 is made up of 17 amino acids. Partial CDR3 DNA: TGTGCCAGCAGTTTCCTACCCTCCGGGACTCCGAATGGAGGC. As protein: CASSFLPSGTPNGG. The whole CDR3 protein is CASSFLPSGTPNGGYTF.

Comment on this clone: The read falls 3 residues short of the CDR3 end, and the missing part is taken from the germline J gene. The V gene is TRBV11-2, the J gene TRBJ2-7; TRBD1 agrees at 9 bases. Germline assignment: CDR1 SGHAT and CDR2 FQNNGV. The CDR3 is made up of 14 amino acids. The trim removed 4 bases at V and 3 bases at J, leaving 4 bases unmatched. Partial CDR3 DNA: TGTGCCAGCAGCTCCTGGGACAGGGACTACGAG. Translating gives CASSSWDRDYE. In full, the CDR3 reads CASSSWDRDYEQYF.

In regard to this clone: Compared with germline, one end of the junction differs, possibly owing to a read error. The missing CDR3 end, 3 residues past where the read stops, is filled in from the germline J gene. The V and J genes are TRBV7-3 and TRBJ2-1; 8 bases map to TRBD2. Germline assignment: CDR1 SGHTA and CDR2 FQGTGA. There are 15 residues in the CDR3. This chain's CDR3 is CASSLTSGSGYEQFF. CDR3 DNA (partial): TGTGCCAGCAGCCTAACTAGCGGATCGGGGTATGAG. Full variable domain (outside the CDR3, taken from reference TRBV7-3 and TRBJ2-1): GAGVSQTPSNKVTEKGKYVELRCDPISGHTALYWYRQSLGQGPEFLIYFQGTGAADDSGLPNDRFFAVRPEGSVSTLKIQRTERGDSAVYLCASSLTSGSGYEQFFGPGTRLTVL.

On this clone itself: The read falls 3 residues short of the CDR3 end, and the missing part is taken from the germline J gene. This rearrangement joins TRBV5-1 to TRBJ2-7; the match to TRBD2 covers 8 bases. Germline lookup yields CDR1 SGHRS and CDR2 YFSETQ. The CDR3 covers 15 residues. The ends lost 6 bases at V and 2 bases at J; junction bases unmatched: 10. The CDR3 is CASISQRETAYEQYF. The sequenced CDR3 bases are TGCGCCAGCATCTCCCAGCGGGAGACGGCCTACGAG.

Considering frequency, this clone is medium-sized. The read comes to an end 3 residues before the CDR3 does, leaving the germline J gene to fill in the end. This chain links TRBV5-1 with TRBJ1-4, with a tentative D call TRBD1 (6 bases). Trimming stripped 0 bases from V and 8 bases from J, with 14 bases between. The CDR3 has 15 residues. Germline CDR1 SGHRS, CDR2 YFSETQ. CDR3 DNA (partial): TGCGCCAGCAGCTTGGCCATGGACAGACGGGAAAAA. Its protein product is CASSLAMDRREK. The complete CDR3 reads CASSLAMDRREKLFF.

With respect to this clone: The read stops 3 residues short of the end of the CDR3; the missing end is completed from the germline J gene. The chain has TRBV5-1 and TRBJ2-3; 7 nucleotides match TRBD1. The CDR3 extends over 15 amino acids. The trim removed 0 bases at V and 0 bases at J, leaving 1 base unmatched. Per germline, CDR1 SGHRS and CDR2 YFSETQ. CDR3 protein: CASSLGQGSTDTQYF. CDR3 bases read: TGCGCCAGCAGCTTGGGACAGGGAAGCACAGATACG. Full variable domain (missing parts from reference TRBV5-1 and TRBJ2-3): KAGVTQTPRYLIKTRGQQVTLSCSPISGHRSVSWYQQTPGQGLQFLFEYFSETQRNKGNFPGRFSGRQFSNSRSEMNVSTLELGDSALYLCASSLGQGSTDTQYFGPGTRLTVL.

Note on this clone: The CDR3 end is not reached by the read, which stops 3 residues before it; the germline J gene fills it in. The J gene is TRBJ1-6, the V gene TRBV10-2, with 7 bases aligning to TRBD1. CDR3 length: 13 amino acids. J lost 10 bases, V lost 8 bases, and 8 bases had no gene match. Germline V gene sequence: CDR1 WSHSY, CDR2 SAAADI. The DNA read from the CDR3 is TGCGCCAGCGCCCCGGACAGGAGCTCACCC. Protein product: CASAPDRSSP. From start to end, the CDR3 is CASAPDRSSPLHF.

About this clone itself: The sequenced fragment ends 3 residues before the CDR3 boundary, so the rest is inferred from the germline J gene. The V call is TRBV18, the J call TRBJ2-2; 7 bases are shared with TRBD1. The CDR3 covers 15 residues. Germline V gene lookup returns CDR1 KGHSH and CDR2 LQKENI. Trimming removed 1 base from V and 5 bases from J; junction bases left unmatched: 4. The sequenced CDR3 bases are TGTGCCAGCTCACCACTCGGGACAGCGACCGGGGAG. Its protein product is CASSPLGTATGE. The entire CDR3 protein is CASSPLGTATGELFF.

On this clone: The read stops 3 residues short of the end of the CDR3; the missing end is completed from the germline J gene. The chain employs TRBV20-1 and TRBJ1-6; possible D gene TRBD1, 5 bases. The CDR3 runs to 15 residues. V was clipped by 6 bases and J by 7 bases, with 19 bases between them. Germline CDR1 DFQATT, CDR2 SNEGSKA (reference sequence). CDR3 bases read: TGCAGTGCGACCCTCAGGGTTCTAGGCAATTCACCC. Translated, it gives CSATLRVLGNSP. The entire CDR3 sequence reads CSATLRVLGNSPLHF.

On this clone: The CDR3 is cut off 3 residues early in the read; its end comes from the germline J gene. This chain connects TRBV2 to TRBJ2-2; D perhaps matches TRBD2 (6 bases). The CDR3 is 11 residues long. Germline CDR1 and CDR2: SNHLY and FYNNEI. The V and J ends lost 7 bases and 7 bases respectively, with 7 bases between them. The sequenced part of the CDR3 DNA is TGTGCCAGCAAAGCGGGCGGGGAG. Amino acid sequence: CASKAGGE. The whole CDR3 region reads CASKAGGELFF.

Details on this clone: The CDR3 end falls 3 residues outside the read, so it is completed with the germline J gene. The chain couples TRBV7-9 to TRBJ2-3; 7 bases are shared with TRBD1. Germline V gene lookup returns CDR1 SEHNR and CDR2 FQNEAQ (reference sequence). The CDR3 spans 13 residues. The CDR3 sequence is CASSSQRGQTQYF. CDR3 bases read: TGTGCCAGCAGCTCCCAAAGGGGGCAGACG.

About this clone itself: The missing CDR3 end, 3 residues past where the read stops, is filled in from the germline J gene. The gene calls are TRBV19 and TRBJ2-1; 7 bases map to TRBD1. The junction had 6 bases not matched to a gene; V was cut back by 10 bases and J by 3 bases. The CDR3 length is 13 residues. Germline V gives CDR1 LNHDA, CDR2 SQIVND (reference sequence). CDR3 loop: CATRQGNYNEQFF. CDR3 bases read: TGTGCCACCAGACAGGGTAACTACAATGAG.

A note on this clone: The CDR3 is cut off 3 residues early in the read; its end comes from the germline J gene. V usage is TRBV5-1 and J usage is TRBJ2-4; 8 bases are shared with TRBD1. There are 14 residues in the CDR3. Per the germline V gene, CDR1 is SGHRS and CDR2 is YFSETQ. Partial CDR3 DNA: TGCGCCAGCAGCAGGACAGGGCCGGTTGATGGT. Its translation is CASSRTGPVDG. The CDR3 in full is CASSRTGPVDGQYF.

Notes on this clone: With the read ending 3 residues before the CDR3 end, the germline J gene is used to fill in that end. The chain is built from TRBV19 and TRBJ1-2; no firm D call. The germline V gene has CDR1 LNHDA and CDR2 SQIVND (reference sequence). CDR3 size: 14 residues. The sequenced CDR3 bases are TGTGCCAGTAGTATCTCGATGGAAAGCTACGGG. As protein: CASSISMESYG. The whole CDR3 sequence is CASSISMESYGYTF.

As for this clone: The read ends 3 residues early relative to the CDR3; the germline J gene fills the gap. The chain employs TRBV7-9 and TRBJ2-1; D gene unclear. Germline V gene lookup returns CDR1 SEHNR and CDR2 FQNEAQ (reference sequence). The CDR3 runs 12 residues. Trimming took 11 bases from V and 3 from J, leaving 11 bases between them. The sequenced part of the CDR3 DNA is TGTGCCCTCAGTGTAAGCTACAATGAG. Translated, it gives CALSVSYNE. The complete CDR3 reads CALSVSYNEQFF.

Regarding this clone: The DNA ends 3 residues before the CDR3 does, and the rest of the CDR3 is filled in from the germline J gene. This chain connects TRBV19 to TRBJ1-2, with TRBD1 identical over 11 bases. Looked up from germline, CDR1 is LNHDA and CDR2 is SQIVND (reference sequence). This CDR3 is built from 15 residues. The sequenced CDR3 bases are TGTGCCAGTACTCCGGGACAGGGGGGCTCCTACGAC. Translating gives CASTPGQGGSYD. The full CDR3 protein is CASTPGQGGSYDYTF.

A note on this clone: Read coverage stops 3 residues before the CDR3 terminus; the germline J gene supplies the remainder. The rearrangement joins TRBV7-7 to TRBJ2-1, with D possibly being TRBD2 (6 bases). In germline, CDR1 is SSHAT, CDR2 FNYEAQ (reference sequence). Trimming shortened V by 5 bases and J by 6 bases, and 11 bases separated the two germline ends. The CDR3 totals 13 residues. This chain's CDR3 is CASSTTSFNEQFF. The DNA read from the CDR3 is TGTGCCAGCAGCACGACTAGTTTCAATGAG.